This note documents a single TCR beta chain sequence. Patients affected by ophthalmopathy presented a Clinical Activity Score of at least 3, a NOSPECS grade of at least 4, and disease duration below 3 months. The data belong to a study of T cells in Graves' hyperthyroidism and ophthalmopathy. The wider study: Peripheral blood was secured at the point of initial diagnosis, before any treatment.

Germline-derived CDR1 and CDR2 are GTSNPN and SVGIG (reference sequence). The CDR3 runs 11 residues. V was cut by 3 bases and J by 4 bases, with 7 bases left in between. The source material, RNA transcripts, was used to amplify TCR beta CDR3 regions. Using the HTBI primer set, a first-round RT-PCR was run on the TCR CDR3. TCRdb reprocessed the multiplex PCR reads with MiXCR, giving one entry per CDR3 protein. The top ten clones hold roughly 4.3% of a sample with approximately 610,000 distinct CDR3 sequences, under 15% of them seen once. The sequence was collected from a woman in her 40s with Graves' ophthalmopathy. The V gene is TRBV30, the J gene TRBJ2-7; no clear D. The sample consisted of blood. This CDR3 is CAWSRQYEQYF. Written as DNA, the CDR3 is TGTGCCTGGAGCCGGCAATACGAGCAGTACTTC. Full variable domain (missing parts from reference TRBV30 and TRBJ2-7): SQTIHQWPATLVQPVGSPLSLECTVEGTSNPNLYWYRQAAGRGLQLLFYSVGIGQISSEVPQNLSASRPQDRQFILSSKKLLLSDSGFYLCAWSRQYEQYFGPGTRLTVT.